Listed here are 32 T cell receptor beta chains from one sample, sequenced in a study of OX40 agonist ivuxolimab in advanced cancers. Here immunoSEQ multiplex PCR was the method, and the copy in TCRdb shows in-frame clones only, minus some. This sample has 65,000 or so clones, with approximately 84% found just once. The sample was CD4+ or CD8+ T cells sorted from blood, taken in a trial of the OX40 agonist ivuxolimab. The source is an adult with an advanced solid tumor such as melanoma, head and neck, liver or kidney cancer.

The chain combines TRBV19 with TRBJ1-3, with 7 nucleotides matching TRBD1. V was pared by 9 bases and J by 4 bases, with 6 bases of the junction left unmatched. Germline V gene data show CDR1 as LNHDA and CDR2 as SQIVND (reference sequence). The CDR3 totals 13 residues. The CDR3 region has the DNA TGTGCCAGCCCTACAGGGGTCGGAAACACCATATATTTT. Amino acid sequence: CASPTGVGNTIYF.

This clone was picked up a small number of times. The chain has TRBV30 and TRBJ1-2, with TRBD1 matching over 8 bases. With 2 bases clipped from V and 7 bases from J, the junction kept 6 bases outside the gene matches. CDR1 GTSNPN and CDR2 SVGIG come from the germline V gene (reference sequence). This CDR3 spans 13 amino acids. CDR3 nucleotide sequence: TGTGCCTGGAGTTCAGGCAGGGGGCTTGGCTACACCTTC. This translates into CAWSSGRGLGYTF.

The chain carries TRBV19 and TRBJ2-5; maybe TRBD2 (5 bases). The germline gives CDR1 LNHDA, CDR2 SQIVND (reference sequence). The CDR3 has 13 amino acids. Deletions cut 4 bases from V and 3 bases from J, with 9 bases between. CDR3 DNA sequence: TGTGCCAGTAGTACGGACGGGGAAGAGACCCAGTACTTC. Protein: CASSTDGEETQYF.

Only one count was recorded for this clone. This sequence joins TRBV30 and TRBJ2-3; D not resolved. In germline, CDR1 is GTSNPN, CDR2 SVGIG (reference sequence). Deletions cut 2 bases from V and 0 bases from J, with 12 bases between. CDR3 size: 15 residues. CDR3 DNA sequence: TGTGCCTGGAGTCCAGTGTCCTCTAGCACAGATACGCAGTATTTT. Translated: CAWSPVSSSTDTQYF.

V is TRBV6-5 and J is TRBJ2-3; D is undetermined. Trimming left V 4 bases short and J 9 bases short, with 17 bases between. Germline CDR1 is MNHEY and CDR2 is SVGAGI. The CDR3 has 14 amino acids. CDR3 protein: CASSSGRASPTQYF. The CDR3 region has the DNA TGTGCCAGCAGTTCGGGTAGAGCCTCGCCGACGCAGTATTTT.

The chain couples TRBV19 to TRBJ1-2; tentative D call: TRBD1 (6 bases). CDR1 LNHDA and CDR2 SQIVND come from the germline V gene (reference sequence). The CDR3 has 13 amino acids. V dropped 1 base and J dropped 4 bases, with 7 bases sitting between them. The CDR3 DNA is TGTGCCAGTAGTATAGGGGGGGCCTATGGCTACACCTTC. This sequence encodes CASSIGGAYGYTF.

This chain links TRBV14 with TRBJ2-2; D ambiguous. Germline CDR1 and CDR2: SGHDN and FVKESK. The CDR3 is 14 amino acids. Trimming pared 2 bases from V and 4 bases from J, leaving 8 bases between. The CDR3 loop reads CASSQTAATGELFF. The DNA of the CDR3 is TGTGCCAGCAGCCAAACGGCGGCCACCGGGGAGCTGTTTTTT.

The chain combines TRBV7-2 with TRBJ2-5; 9 bases line up with TRBD1. The CDR3 loop spans 17 amino acids. Per the germline V gene, CDR1 is SGHTA and CDR2 is FQGNSA. V dropped 1 base and J dropped 5; count of bases not matched to a gene: 11. CDR3 in DNA: TGTGCCAGCAGCTTAGGGAGCGGGACAGGGCTATCGGAGACCCAGTACTTC. It codes for CASSLGSGTGLSETQYF.

This chain connects TRBV7-2 to TRBJ2-1; the match to TRBD2 covers 9 bases. The germline V gene encodes CDR1 SGHTA and CDR2 FQGNSA. With 1 base clipped from V and 8 bases from J, the junction kept 6 bases outside the gene matches. The CDR3 spans 15 residues. The CDR3 spells CASSLVAGLAYEQFF. In nucleotides, the CDR3 is TGTGCCAGCAGCTTAGTAGCGGGACTAGCTTATGAGCAGTTCTTC.

This sequence joins TRBV7-9 and TRBJ2-1; TRBD2 aligns across 9 bases. The CDR3 sequence is 16 residues long. Germline CDR1 reads SEHNR; CDR2 reads FQNEAQ (reference sequence). J lost 0 bases, V lost 6 bases, and 6 bases had no gene match. The CDR3: CASSQRTSDSYNEQFF. In DNA form, the CDR3 reads TGTGCCAGCAGTCAACGGACTAGCGACTCCTACAATGAGCAGTTCTTC.

This chain joins TRBV2 and TRBJ1-4; 10 bases fit TRBD1. The ends lost 5 bases at V and 5 bases at J; junction bases unmatched: 2. The CDR3 totals 14 residues. In germline, CDR1 is SNHLY, CDR2 FYNNEI. CDR3 sequence reads: CASSRQGANEKLFF. The CDR3 DNA follows: TGTGCCAGCAGTCGACAGGGGGCAAATGAAAAACTGTTTTTT.

The chain is built from TRBV13 and TRBJ2-7; no firm D call. The CDR3 is made up of 14 amino acids. The germline V gene has CDR1 PRHDT and CDR2 FYEKMQ (reference sequence). V lost 3 bases and J 6 bases, leaving 15 bases between the germline ends. The CDR3: CASSFARVLGEQYF. The CDR3 DNA is TGTGCCAGCAGCTTTGCCCGGGTGCTCGGCGAGCAGTACTTC. Drawing the rest from reference TRBV13 and TRBJ2-7, the complete variable domain is AAGVIQSPRHLIKEKRETATLKCYPIPRHDTVYWYQQGPGQDPQFLISFYEKMQSDKGSIPDRFSAQQFSDYHSELNMSSLELGDSALYFCASSFARVLGEQYFGPGTRLTVT.

The CDR3 spells CASSTHRVREQYF. Here the CDR3 DNA reads TGTGCCAGCAGTACCCACAGGGTCAGGGAGCAGTACTTC. This sequence joins TRBV6-5 and TRBJ2-7, with D possibly being TRBD1 (6 bases). The CDR3 is 13 residues long. Germline assignment: CDR1 MNHEY and CDR2 SVGAGI. V was trimmed by 5 bases and J by 7 bases, leaving 15 bases between them.

This chain uses TRBV5-1 with TRBJ2-2; D is unclear. The germline gives CDR1 SGHRS, CDR2 YFSETQ. The CDR3 length is 14 residues. V shed 4 bases and J shed 4 bases, with 11 bases lying between them. The CDR3 nucleotides are TGCGCCAGCAGCCCCTTGGCCGGCACCGGGGAGCTGTTTTTT. Translation: CASSPLAGTGELFF. Looking up the rest from reference TRBV5-1 and TRBJ2-2 gives the full variable domain: KAGVTQTPRYLIKTRGQQVTLSCSPISGHRSVSWYQQTPGQGLQFLFEYFSETQRNKGNFPGRFSGRQFSNSRSEMNVSTLELGDSALYLCASSPLAGTGELFFGEGSRLTVL.

The chain uses TRBV19 and TRBJ2-7; a weak D match, TRBD1 (6 bases). Germline V CDR1 and CDR2: LNHDA, SQIVND (reference sequence). V was cut by 3 bases and J by 4 bases, with 10 bases left in between. The CDR3 has 13 residues. In nucleotides, the CDR3 is TGTGCCAGTAGTATTACCAGGGGATACGAGCAGTACTTC. Its protein product is CASSITRGYEQYF.

The chain employs TRBV6-6 and TRBJ1-1; TRBD1 might be the D (5 bases). The CDR3 is made up of 14 amino acids. Per germline, CDR1 MNHNY and CDR2 SVGAGI (reference sequence). V gave up 2 bases and J gave up 2 bases, with 9 bases separating them. The CDR3 region is CASSYRGLNTEAFF. In DNA, the CDR3 is TGTGCCAGCAGTTACCGGGGGTTAAACACTGAAGCTTTCTTT.

The J gene is TRBJ2-2, the V gene TRBV7-9; D perhaps matches TRBD2 (5 bases). Germline values: CDR1 SEHNR, CDR2 FQNEAQ (reference sequence). Trimming removed 6 bases at V and 5 bases at J, with 13 bases between. The CDR3 sequence is 14 residues long. CDR3 DNA sequence: TGTGCCAGCAGTACGGGCCCGGGGACCGGGGAGCTGTTTTTT. This translates into CASSTGPGTGELFF.

This chain connects TRBV4-2 to TRBJ2-1; 9 nucleotides align to TRBD2. CDR3 length: 16 amino acids. Germline lookup yields CDR1 LGHNA and CDR2 YNFKEQ. The trim removed 0 bases at V and 7 bases at J, leaving 7 bases unmatched. The DNA for the CDR3 is TGTGCCAGCAGCCAAGATTTAGGACTAGCGACGAATGAGCAGTTCTTC. This encodes CASSQDLGLATNEQFF.

The chain uses TRBV6-1 and TRBJ2-1; TRBD2 matches 7 bases. This CDR3 has 15 amino acids. CDR1 MNHNS and CDR2 SASEGT come from the germline V gene. Losses at the gene ends were 2 bases for V and 9 bases for J; bases not matched to a gene: 10. Here the CDR3 reads CASSERLAGEGEQFF. CDR3 sequence (DNA): TGTGCCAGCAGTGAAAGACTAGCCGGAGAGGGTGAGCAGTTCTTC.

The V gene is TRBV5-3, the J gene TRBJ1-2; 10 bases are a match to TRBD1. TRBV5-3 is flagged as an ORF with uncertain function. The CDR3 has 12 amino acids. The V and J ends lost 4 bases and 9 bases, in that order; junction bases with no gene match: 3. DNA of the CDR3: TGTGCCAGAAGCGCGGGACAGGGGTGCTACACCTTC. It codes for CARSAGQGCYTF.

This chain links TRBV19 with TRBJ1-2, with D possibly being TRBD1 (5 bases). In germline, CDR1 is LNHDA, CDR2 SQIVND (reference sequence). V lost 2 bases and J lost 1, with 8 bases in between. The CDR3 has 14 residues. The CDR3 nucleotides are TGTGCCAGTAGTATAACAGGAGGTAACTATGGCTACACCTTC. Its protein product is CASSITGGNYGYTF.

The chain carries TRBV9 and TRBJ1-4, with D unclear. Germline CDR1 and CDR2: SGDLS and YYNGEE. Deletions cut 4 bases from V and 6 bases from J, with 13 bases between. This CDR3 spans 14 amino acids. CDR3 loop: CASSPRGGYEKLFF. CDR3 sequence (DNA): TGTGCCAGCAGCCCAAGAGGTGGCTATGAAAAACTGTTTTTT.

J is TRBJ2-7 and V is TRBV6-5; 9 bases are shared with TRBD1. The CDR3 totals 14 residues. Germline values: CDR1 MNHEY, CDR2 SVGAGI. The ends lost 4 bases at V and 5 bases at J; junction bases unmatched: 6. The CDR3 region is CASSSTGGWDEQYF. Here the CDR3 DNA reads TGTGCCAGCAGTTCTACAGGGGGCTGGGACGAGCAGTACTTC.

The chain uses TRBV11-2 and TRBJ2-5, with 7 bases that match TRBD2. This CDR3 spans 17 amino acids. Germline V gene data show CDR1 as SGHAT and CDR2 as FQNNGV. J lost 2 bases, V lost 5 bases, and 14 bases had no gene match. CDR3 in DNA: TGTGCCAGCAGCCTCTACACCGCTAGCGGCCGGCAAGAGACCCAGTACTTC. It encodes CASSLYTASGRQETQYF.

V gene TRBV2 combines with J gene TRBJ2-2; TRBD2 matches at 11 bases. Trimming took 6 bases from V and 6 from J; bases not matched to a gene: 9. The CDR3 consists of 16 residues. The germline gives CDR1 SNHLY, CDR2 FYNNEI. CDR3 residues: CASRSQTSGKAGELFF. DNA for the CDR3: TGTGCCAGCAGATCCCAGACTAGCGGGAAGGCCGGGGAGCTGTTTTTT.

This chain connects TRBV5-6 to TRBJ1-5; no clear D gene. V lost 0 bases and J lost 2, with 6 bases in between. CDR3 length: 14 amino acids. Germline V gene data show CDR1 as SGHDT and CDR2 as YYEEEE. Written as DNA, the CDR3 is TGTGCCAGCAGCTTGGGAGGGCGCAATCAGCCCCAGCATTTT. This translates into CASSLGGRNQPQHF.

This chain uses TRBV9 with TRBJ2-7, with D unresolved. The length of the CDR3 is 13 residues. CDR1 SGDLS and CDR2 YYNGEE come from the germline V gene. Trimming cost V 0 bases and J 2 bases, with 6 bases left between them. DNA of the CDR3: TGTGCCAGCAGCGTAGGTACAGCCTACGAGCAGTACTTC. Its protein is CASSVGTAYEQYF.

V is TRBV11-3 and J is TRBJ1-6; 7 bases fit TRBD1. The CDR3 covers 15 residues. The V segment lost 8 bases and the J segment 4 bases; nucleotides outside the gene matches: 8. CDR1 SGHNT and CDR2 YENEEA come from the germline V gene. The DNA of the CDR3 is TGTGCCAGCGGACTGGGACAGCGATATAATTCACCCCTCCACTTT. Its translation is CASGLGQRYNSPLHF.

The chain carries TRBV25-1 and TRBJ2-7; D unclear. There are 14 residues in the CDR3. The V and J ends lost 6 bases and 2 bases respectively, with 14 bases between them. Per germline, CDR1 MGHDK and CDR2 SYGVNS. The CDR3 DNA reads TGTGCCAGCAGCCCGCTTAGTAGACCCTACGAGCAGTACTTC. The encoded protein is CASSPLSRPYEQYF.

The chain recombines TRBV5-1 with TRBJ1-1; D ambiguous. V lost 1 base, J lost 7 bases, and 14 bases lay in between. Germline V lookup: CDR1 SGHRS, CDR2 YFSETQ. This CDR3 region has 14 residues. CDR3: CASSLYRAGDEAFF. CDR3 coding DNA: TGCGCCAGCAGCTTGTATCGGGCGGGCGATGAAGCTTTCTTT.

The chain employs TRBV5-1 and TRBJ1-2, with TRBD1 identical over 8 bases. Looked up from germline, CDR1 is SGHRS and CDR2 is YFSETQ. The CDR3 contains 15 residues. The V segment lost 4 bases and the J segment 4 bases; nucleotides outside the gene matches: 9. CDR3 DNA sequence: TGCGCCAGCAGCCCAGATTGGGGGACAGGCTATGGCTACACCTTC. It specifies CASSPDWGTGYGYTF. The variable domain in full, completed from reference TRBV5-1 and TRBJ1-2, reads KAGVTQTPRYLIKTRGQQVTLSCSPISGHRSVSWYQQTPGQGLQFLFEYFSETQRNKGNFPGRFSGRQFSNSRSEMNVSTLELGDSALYLCASSPDWGTGYGYTFGSGTRLTVV.

The chain uses TRBV18 and TRBJ1-1; tentative D call: TRBD1 (6 bases). The V gene's germline CDR1 is KGHSH and CDR2 LQKENI. V was clipped by 5 bases and J by 2 bases, with 15 bases between them. The CDR3 has 15 residues. The CDR3, as DNA: TGTGCCAGCTCATCCCGGGCGGACAGCAACACTGAAGCTTTCTTT. Translated, it gives CASSSRADSNTEAFF.